Shown below are 22 T cell receptor beta chains from a single sample sequenced in a study of radiotherapy plus CTLA-4 blockade in lung cancer. The method was immunoSEQ multiplex PCR; TCRdb's version includes in-frame clones alone and lacks a portion of them. Of under 55,000 clones listed, 75% to 85% are singletons. This material consisted of peripheral blood, taken from a patient treated with radiotherapy plus ipilimumab. The receptors come from a human donor with non-small cell lung cancer who had stable disease on radiotherapy plus ipilimumab.

The rearrangement joins TRBV7-9 to TRBJ2-7; D ambiguous. CDR3 length equals 12 residues. Per the germline V gene, CDR1 is SEHNR and CDR2 is FQNEAQ (reference sequence). Trimming pared 5 bases from V and 3 bases from J, leaving 8 bases between. CDR3 residues: CASSRRYYEQYF. The DNA for the CDR3 is TGTGCCAGCAGCAGGCGGTACTACGAGCAGTACTTC.

The chain has TRBV5-4 and TRBJ2-2; weak D call: TRBD2 (6 bases). Germline CDR1 SGHNT, CDR2 YYREEE (reference sequence). The V and J ends lost 0 bases and 6 bases respectively, with 9 bases between them. CDR3 length: 14 amino acids. The CDR3 protein is CASSLGGEAGELFF. The CDR3 coding sequence is TGTGCCAGCAGCTTGGGGGGGGAGGCCGGGGAGCTGTTTTTT.

This clone was detected only a few times. This chain joins TRBV30 and TRBJ2-2; 12 nucleotides agree with TRBD2. CDR1 is GTSNPN, CDR2 SVGIG, per germline (reference sequence). CDR3 length: 16 residues. The trim removed 5 bases at V and 5 bases at J, leaving 9 bases unmatched. This chain's CDR3 is CAWGGRLAGDTGELFF. In DNA form, the CDR3 reads TGTGCCTGGGGGGGTCGACTAGCGGGAGATACCGGGGAGCTGTTTTTT. Variable domain in full (rest from reference TRBV30 and TRBJ2-2): SQTIHQWPATLVQPVGSPLSLECTVEGTSNPNLYWYRQAAGRGLQLLFYSVGIGQISSEVPQNLSASRPQDRQFILSSKKLLLSDSGFYLCAWGGRLAGDTGELFFGEGSRLTVL.

V usage is TRBV6-1 and J usage is TRBJ2-3, with TRBD2 identical over 7 bases. The V and J ends lost 2 bases and 3 bases, in that order; junction bases with no gene match: 5. Germline CDR1 MNHNS, CDR2 SASEGT. The CDR3 totals 15 residues. CDR3: CASSEWREKTDTQYF. The CDR3 DNA sequence: TGTGCCAGCAGTGAATGGCGGGAGAAGACAGATACGCAGTATTTT.

The chain carries TRBV11-2 and TRBJ2-6; D is ambiguous. CDR1 SGHAT and CDR2 FQNNGV come from the germline V gene. V gave up 6 bases and J gave up 0 bases, with 6 bases separating them. CDR3 length: 14 amino acids. Here the CDR3 reads CASSLSSGANVLTF. The CDR3 bases are TGTGCCAGCAGTCTGAGCTCTGGGGCCAACGTCCTGACTTTC.

The gene calls are TRBV5-1 and TRBJ1-1; 10 bases are a match to TRBD1. CDR3 size: 16 residues. Germline V CDR1 and CDR2: SGHRS, YFSETQ. With V trimmed by 0 bases and J by 13 bases, 15 bases remained unmatched. The CDR3 DNA reads TGCGCCAGCAGCTTGGCCATGGGGGCGGGACAGGGGAATAGTTTCTTT. Amino acids: CASSLAMGAGQGNSFF. Full variable domain (outside the CDR3, taken from reference TRBV5-1 and TRBJ1-1): KAGVTQTPRYLIKTRGQQVTLSCSPISGHRSVSWYQQTPGQGLQFLFEYFSETQRNKGNFPGRFSGRQFSNSRSEMNVSTLELGDSALYLCASSLAMGAGQGNSFFGQGTRLTVV.

This chain links TRBV7-3 with TRBJ2-2; TRBD2 matches 9 bases. V shed 2 bases, J shed 0 bases, and the junction held 7 bases outside the gene matches. This CDR3 has 18 residues. The V gene's germline CDR1 is SGHTA and CDR2 FQGTGA. For the CDR3, the DNA is TGTGCCAGCAGCTTAGGTCGTGGCGGGAGGGCGAACACCGGGGAGCTGTTTTTT. Translating it yields CASSLGRGGRANTGELFF.

The chain is built from TRBV9 and TRBJ1-4, with D possibly matching TRBD1 (6 bases). The V end was cut by 3 bases, the J end by 4 bases, with 13 bases between. The germline CDR1 and CDR2 sequences are SGDLS and YYNGEE. The CDR3 runs to 15 residues. The CDR3 DNA sequence: TGTGCCAGCAGCGGAGGACAGCTCCTTAATGAAAAACTGTTTTTT. Protein sequence: CASSGGQLLNEKLFF.

This clone has a handful of counts. This rearrangement joins TRBV28 to TRBJ2-7, with 8 nucleotides matching TRBD2. The CDR3 length is 14 residues. The V and J ends lost 5 bases and 1 base, in that order; junction bases with no gene match: 4. The germline V gene has CDR1 MDHEN and CDR2 SYDVKM. The chain's CDR3 is CASSLVAGSYEQYF. The CDR3 coding sequence is TGTGCCAGCAGTCTAGTAGCGGGATCCTACGAGCAGTACTTC. The full variable domain, with the rest looked up from reference TRBV28 and TRBJ2-7, is DVKVTQSSRYLVKRTGEKVFLECVQDMDHENMFWYRQDPGLGLRLIYFSYDVKMKEKGDIPEGYSVSREKKERFSLILESASTNQTSMYLCASSLVAGSYEQYFGPGTRLTVT.

This chain uses TRBV18 with TRBJ2-7; D is unclear. The CDR3 covers 16 residues. The germline V and J ends were trimmed by 3 bases and 2 bases, with 17 bases remaining between them. CDR1 is KGHSH, CDR2 LQKENI, per germline. DNA of the CDR3: TGTGCCAGCTCACCCCTTCCTAGATCAAACCCCTACGAGCAGTACTTC. Translating it yields CASSPLPRSNPYEQYF.

This chain links TRBV5-1 with TRBJ2-2; 10 bases fit TRBD1. The CDR3 contains 18 residues. V shed 6 bases and J 5 bases; nucleotides not matched to a gene: 16. CDR1 and CDR2 (germline): SGHRS, YFSETQ. The CDR3 region has the DNA TGCGCCAGCACTTCACCCCGTACCGGGACAGGGGTTACCGGGGAGCTGTTTTTT. This translates into CASTSPRTGTGVTGELFF.

The chain joins TRBV28 to TRBJ2-3; 8 bases agree with TRBD1. With 2 bases clipped from V and 3 bases from J, the junction kept 7 bases outside the gene matches. Germline V CDR1 and CDR2: MDHEN, SYDVKM. The CDR3 sequence is 16 residues long. CDR3 coding DNA: TGTGCCAGCAGTTTAATAGTACAGGGGGGAACAGATACGCAGTATTTT. Residues: CASSLIVQGGTDTQYF.

V is TRBV11-3 and J is TRBJ2-1; maybe TRBD2 (5 bases). The CDR3 consists of 17 residues. Germline loops: CDR1 SGHNT, CDR2 YENEEA. Trimming stripped 2 bases from V and 8 bases from J, with 22 bases between. The CDR3 coding sequence is TGTGCCAGCAGCTTAAGCGTAGGGAGATCAGCCTGGGATGAGCAGTTCTTC. Translating it yields CASSLSVGRSAWDEQFF.

This clone was seen a handful of times. This chain's CDR3 is CASSSRGQPTEAFF. The CDR3 DNA sequence: TGTGCCAGCAGTAGCAGGGGGCAGCCCACTGAAGCTTTCTTT. The chain joins TRBV6-6 to TRBJ1-1; 8 bases agree with TRBD1. The germline gives CDR1 MNHNY, CDR2 SVGAGI (reference sequence). Trimming at V came to 5 bases and at J to 4 bases, leaving 6 bases not matched to a gene. This CDR3 contains 14 residues.

Worth noting for this clone: Other DNA sequences in this specimen translate into the identical CDR3. The chain uses TRBV7-9 and TRBJ1-1, with D maybe TRBD1 (6 bases). Looked up from germline, CDR1 is SEHNR and CDR2 is FQNEAQ (reference sequence). Trimming left V 6 bases short and J 1 base short, with 12 bases between. This CDR3 spans 14 amino acids. This chain's CDR3 is CASRQGGGNTEAFF. The CDR3, as DNA: TGTGCCAGCAGACAGGGCGGAGGGAACACTGAAGCTTTCTTT.

This chain connects TRBV7-2 to TRBJ2-7; D possibly corresponds to TRBD2 (5 bases). This CDR3 has 15 amino acids. Between the trimmed V and J ends, which lost 4 bases and 6 bases, there was a span of 19 bases. Germline loops: CDR1 SGHTA, CDR2 FQGNSA. CDR3 in amino acids: CASSSTLVVYAEQYF. CDR3 nucleotides: TGTGCCAGCAGCTCGACACTAGTAGTTTATGCCGAGCAGTACTTC.

This chain joins TRBV2 and TRBJ2-2; D might be TRBD1 (6 bases). The length of the CDR3 is 13 residues. CDR1 is SNHLY, CDR2 FYNNEI, per germline. With 6 bases removed from V and 6 bases from J, the gap between germline ends came to 11 bases. The CDR3 loop reads CASSVQGSGELFF. The CDR3 DNA is TGTGCCAGCAGCGTACAGGGTTCCGGGGAGCTGTTTTTT.

The chain is built from TRBV29-1 and TRBJ2-2; TRBD1 agrees at 7 bases. The V and J ends lost 7 bases and 6 bases, in that order; junction bases with no gene match: 17. The CDR3 is 16 amino acids. Germline V gene sequence: CDR1 SQVTM, CDR2 ANQGSEA. This CDR3 is CSASRSGTAGSGELFF. CDR3 coding DNA: TGCAGCGCCTCCAGATCCGGGACAGCAGGATCCGGGGAGCTGTTTTTT.

The chain is built from TRBV9 and TRBJ2-5, with TRBD2 identical over 8 bases. CDR3 length: 14 residues. Germline V gene lookup returns CDR1 SGDLS and CDR2 YYNGEE. Unmatched junction bases numbered 5, after V lost 3 bases and J lost 4 bases. The CDR3 region has the DNA TGTGCCAGCAGCGCGGGAGGGTCGGGAGAGACCCAGTACTTC. Translation: CASSAGGSGETQYF. Full variable domain (missing parts from reference TRBV9 and TRBJ2-5): DSGVTQTPKHLITATGQRVTLRCSPRSGDLSVYWYQQSLDQGLQFLIQYYNGEERAKGNILERFSAQQFPDLHSELNLSSLELGDSALYFCASSAGGSGETQYFGPGTRLLVL.

The rearrangement joins TRBV9 to TRBJ2-1, with 9 bases aligning to TRBD2. The CDR3 covers 18 residues. In germline, CDR1 is SGDLS, CDR2 YYNGEE. The ends lost 3 bases at V and 1 base at J; junction bases unmatched: 11. CDR3 in DNA: TGTGCCAGCAGCGATACTTTAGCGGGAGAGGGATCCTACAATGAGCAGTTCTTC. As protein: CASSDTLAGEGSYNEQFF.

The chain combines TRBV4-2 with TRBJ1-2; no reliable D call. CDR3 length: 12 residues. V was cut by 1 base and J by 8 bases, with 8 bases left in between. Per germline, CDR1 LGHNA and CDR2 YNFKEQ. The CDR3 nucleotides are TGTGCCAGCAGCCAAGGAACGAGGGGCTACACCTTC. Its protein is CASSQGTRGYTF.

This clone was seen a few times. V gene TRBV15 combines with J gene TRBJ2-7; maybe TRBD2 (6 bases). Trimming cost V 3 bases and J 3 bases, with 9 bases left between them. The CDR3 spans 13 residues. Per the germline V gene, CDR1 is LNHNV and CDR2 is YYDKDF (reference sequence). The CDR3 sequence: CATSRDYRYEQYF. The CDR3 DNA sequence: TGTGCCACCAGCAGGGACTACCGCTACGAGCAGTACTTC.